The entry below describes one TCR beta chain. The assay was immunoSEQ multiplex PCR, and TCRdb's table has in-frame clones only and misses some. The sample consists of 110,000 or so clones, 81% of them appearing once. The CDR3 covers 13 residues. After removal of 3 bases from V and 6 bases from J, the junction contained 3 bases not matched to a gene. Per the germline V gene, CDR1 is SSHAT and CDR2 is FNYEAQ (reference sequence). These data belong to a study of blood T cell repertoires in COVID-19. Looking at the study overall: The cDNA or gDNA used as material had been derived from T cells, B-cell-depleted T cells, or PBMCs.

This clonotype was sampled from a woman in her 70s with acute or convalescent COVID-19. The chain combines TRBV7-7 with TRBJ2-3, with 7 bases fitting TRBD2. Sequencing was carried out using peripheral blood. The CDR3 region has the DNA TGTGCCAGCAGCTTGGGGCGGGGGGATACGCAGTATTTT. Translating gives CASSLGRGDTQYF.